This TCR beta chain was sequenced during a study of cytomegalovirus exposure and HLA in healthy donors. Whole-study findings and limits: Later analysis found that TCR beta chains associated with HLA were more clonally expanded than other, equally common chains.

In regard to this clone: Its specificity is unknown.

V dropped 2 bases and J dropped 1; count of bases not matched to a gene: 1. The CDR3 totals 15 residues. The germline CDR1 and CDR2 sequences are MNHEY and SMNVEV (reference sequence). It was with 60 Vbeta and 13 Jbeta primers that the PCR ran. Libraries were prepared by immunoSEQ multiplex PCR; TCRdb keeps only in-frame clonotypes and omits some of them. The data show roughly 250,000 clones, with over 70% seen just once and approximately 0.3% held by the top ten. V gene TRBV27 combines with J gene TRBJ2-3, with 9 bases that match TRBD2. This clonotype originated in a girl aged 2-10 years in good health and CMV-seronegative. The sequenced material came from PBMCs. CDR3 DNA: TGTGCCAGCAGTTTAAGCGGGAGGCGCACAGATACGCAGTATTTT. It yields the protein CASSLSGRRTDTQYF.